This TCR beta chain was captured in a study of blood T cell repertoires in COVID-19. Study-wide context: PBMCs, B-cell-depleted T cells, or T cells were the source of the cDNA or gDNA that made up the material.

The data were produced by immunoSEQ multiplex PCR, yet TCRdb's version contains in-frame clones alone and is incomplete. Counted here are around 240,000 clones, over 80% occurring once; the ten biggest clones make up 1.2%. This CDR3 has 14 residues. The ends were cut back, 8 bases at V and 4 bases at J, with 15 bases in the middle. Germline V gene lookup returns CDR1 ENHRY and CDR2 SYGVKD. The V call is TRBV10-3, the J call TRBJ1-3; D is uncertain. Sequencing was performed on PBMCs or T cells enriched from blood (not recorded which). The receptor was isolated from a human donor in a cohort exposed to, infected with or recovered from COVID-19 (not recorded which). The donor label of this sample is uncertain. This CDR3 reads CAISQPGTGNTIYF. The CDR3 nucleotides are TGTGCCATCTCTCAACCGGGAACCGGAAACACCATATATTTT.